The present TCR beta chain was sequenced within a study of Ad26.COV2.S vaccination and SARS-CoV-2 variants. Study background: The authors gave Ad26.COV2.S intramuscularly, either once or twice 56 days apart.

Treatment described: around 19 received Ad26.COV2.S at low or high dose, single or two shots; about 5 received placebo; per-sample allocation not given. After the first vaccine or placebo injection, samples were drawn on day 63. Donor was an adult aged 18-55 years in Boston. Study observations and caveats: Assessments of TCR breadth and depth may have underestimated the total T cell responses.

Note on this clone: The antigen is not known.

The V end lost 0 bases, the J end lost 4 bases, and 5 bases lay between the germline ends. CDR3 length equals 14 residues. Germline V CDR1 and CDR2: SGDLS, YYNGEE. Assay: immunoSEQ multiplex PCR; the TCRdb copy retains only in-frame clones and omits some. In the table there are roughly 350,000 clones, approximately 86% of which are singletons. The sample consisted of peripheral blood, taken in a trial of Ad26.COV2.S vaccine versus placebo. This receptor was identified in a person between 18 and 59 years old who received the Ad26.COV2.S COVID-19 vaccine or a placebo. This rearrangement joins TRBV9 to TRBJ1-6; D not resolved. The CDR3 DNA is TGTGCCAGCAGCGTAGATACTTATAATTCACCCCTCCACTTT. It translates to CASSVDTYNSPLHF.